The 8 T cell receptor beta chains reported below all come from one sample, sequenced in a study of control samples from healthy donors and cancer patients. Only in-frame clones appear in the TCRdb table, and some are missing; sequencing was by immunoSEQ multiplex PCR. This table has 100,000 to 130,000 clones, approximately 80% appearing once. Sequences were obtained from blood. These receptors originate from a man in his late teens or twenties in good health.

The chain carries TRBV7-2 and TRBJ1-2; no definite D call. Trimming shortened V by 1 base and J by 3 bases, and 15 bases separated the two germline ends. The CDR3 spans 16 residues. Germline CDR1 SGHTA, CDR2 FQGNSA. CDR3 in DNA: TGTGCCAGCAGCTTAGAGACCGGTACCTTTGACTATGGCTACACCTTC. Protein sequence: CASSLETGTFDYGYTF.

This CDR3 is CASSQEVIMRGRKDTQYF. For the CDR3, the DNA is TGCGCCAGCAGCCAAGAAGTCATTATGCGGGGGCGGAAAGATACGCAGTATTTT. The V gene is TRBV4-1, the J gene TRBJ2-3; possible D gene TRBD2, 7 bases. CDR3 length: 18 residues. Germline CDR1 reads MGHRA; CDR2 reads YSYEKL. V was cut by 0 bases and J by 5 bases, with 21 bases left in between.

The genes are TRBV10-3 and TRBJ2-7, with D perhaps matching TRBD1 (6 bases). The CDR3 covers 15 residues. The germline gives CDR1 ENHRY, CDR2 SYGVKD. Between the trimmed V and J ends, which lost 5 bases and 1 base, there was a span of 15 bases. DNA of the CDR3: TGTGCCATCAGTTCTAGGGTGGGGGCATCCTACGAGCAGTACTTC. Translated, it gives CAISSRVGASYEQYF.

This clone occurred a few times. The gene calls are TRBV7-2 and TRBJ1-5; maybe TRBD1 (5 bases). Germline assignment: CDR1 SGHTA and CDR2 FQGNSA. There are 14 residues in the CDR3. V lost 7 bases and J 3 bases, leaving 13 bases between the germline ends. The DNA of the CDR3 is TGTGCCAGCAACGAGGGGTCTTTCAATCAGCCCCAGCATTTT. This encodes CASNEGSFNQPQHF. Full variable domain (rest looked up from reference TRBV7-2 and TRBJ1-5): GAGVSQSPSNKVTEKGKDVELRCDPISGHTALYWYRQSLGQGLEFLIYFQGNSAPDKSGLPSDRFSAERTGGSVSTLTIQRTQQEDSAVYLCASNEGSFNQPQHFGDGTRLSIL.

V usage is TRBV4-3 and J usage is TRBJ1-6; TRBD1 matches at 7 bases. Unmatched junction bases numbered 5, after V lost 2 bases and J lost 10 bases. The CDR3 is made up of 14 amino acids. Germline CDR1 reads LGHNA; CDR2 reads YSLEER. The CDR3 reads CASSQRQGGSPLHF. DNA for the CDR3: TGCGCCAGCAGCCAAAGACAGGGAGGCTCACCCCTCCACTTT.

The V call is TRBV7-2, the J call TRBJ2-5; 12 positions agree with TRBD2. The V and J ends lost 6 bases and 4 bases, in that order; junction bases with no gene match: 9. CDR1 and CDR2 from the germline V gene are SGHTA and FQGNSA. The CDR3 is 16 amino acids. CDR3 region: CASSKDLAGGRETQYF. DNA for the CDR3: TGTGCCAGCAGTAAGGACCTAGCGGGGGGGCGAGAGACCCAGTACTTC.

The chain joins TRBV2 to TRBJ1-1, with D maybe TRBD1 (5 bases). The CDR3 has 15 amino acids. V lost 0 bases and J 1 base, leaving 9 bases between the germline ends. Germline lookup yields CDR1 SNHLY and CDR2 FYNNEI. CDR3 sequence: CASSEAGLSNTEAFF. The CDR3 coding sequence is TGTGCCAGCAGTGAAGCGGGACTGTCGAACACTGAAGCTTTCTTT.

The gene calls are TRBV5-6 and TRBJ2-3; tentative D call: TRBD2 (7 bases). The CDR3 extends over 16 amino acids. V lost 0 bases and J 5 bases, leaving 16 bases between the germline ends. CDR1 and CDR2 from the germline V gene are SGHDT and YYEEEE. The CDR3 here is CASSLERGGAQDTQYF. The CDR3, as DNA: TGTGCCAGCAGCTTGGAAAGAGGGGGGGCCCAAGATACGCAGTATTTT.